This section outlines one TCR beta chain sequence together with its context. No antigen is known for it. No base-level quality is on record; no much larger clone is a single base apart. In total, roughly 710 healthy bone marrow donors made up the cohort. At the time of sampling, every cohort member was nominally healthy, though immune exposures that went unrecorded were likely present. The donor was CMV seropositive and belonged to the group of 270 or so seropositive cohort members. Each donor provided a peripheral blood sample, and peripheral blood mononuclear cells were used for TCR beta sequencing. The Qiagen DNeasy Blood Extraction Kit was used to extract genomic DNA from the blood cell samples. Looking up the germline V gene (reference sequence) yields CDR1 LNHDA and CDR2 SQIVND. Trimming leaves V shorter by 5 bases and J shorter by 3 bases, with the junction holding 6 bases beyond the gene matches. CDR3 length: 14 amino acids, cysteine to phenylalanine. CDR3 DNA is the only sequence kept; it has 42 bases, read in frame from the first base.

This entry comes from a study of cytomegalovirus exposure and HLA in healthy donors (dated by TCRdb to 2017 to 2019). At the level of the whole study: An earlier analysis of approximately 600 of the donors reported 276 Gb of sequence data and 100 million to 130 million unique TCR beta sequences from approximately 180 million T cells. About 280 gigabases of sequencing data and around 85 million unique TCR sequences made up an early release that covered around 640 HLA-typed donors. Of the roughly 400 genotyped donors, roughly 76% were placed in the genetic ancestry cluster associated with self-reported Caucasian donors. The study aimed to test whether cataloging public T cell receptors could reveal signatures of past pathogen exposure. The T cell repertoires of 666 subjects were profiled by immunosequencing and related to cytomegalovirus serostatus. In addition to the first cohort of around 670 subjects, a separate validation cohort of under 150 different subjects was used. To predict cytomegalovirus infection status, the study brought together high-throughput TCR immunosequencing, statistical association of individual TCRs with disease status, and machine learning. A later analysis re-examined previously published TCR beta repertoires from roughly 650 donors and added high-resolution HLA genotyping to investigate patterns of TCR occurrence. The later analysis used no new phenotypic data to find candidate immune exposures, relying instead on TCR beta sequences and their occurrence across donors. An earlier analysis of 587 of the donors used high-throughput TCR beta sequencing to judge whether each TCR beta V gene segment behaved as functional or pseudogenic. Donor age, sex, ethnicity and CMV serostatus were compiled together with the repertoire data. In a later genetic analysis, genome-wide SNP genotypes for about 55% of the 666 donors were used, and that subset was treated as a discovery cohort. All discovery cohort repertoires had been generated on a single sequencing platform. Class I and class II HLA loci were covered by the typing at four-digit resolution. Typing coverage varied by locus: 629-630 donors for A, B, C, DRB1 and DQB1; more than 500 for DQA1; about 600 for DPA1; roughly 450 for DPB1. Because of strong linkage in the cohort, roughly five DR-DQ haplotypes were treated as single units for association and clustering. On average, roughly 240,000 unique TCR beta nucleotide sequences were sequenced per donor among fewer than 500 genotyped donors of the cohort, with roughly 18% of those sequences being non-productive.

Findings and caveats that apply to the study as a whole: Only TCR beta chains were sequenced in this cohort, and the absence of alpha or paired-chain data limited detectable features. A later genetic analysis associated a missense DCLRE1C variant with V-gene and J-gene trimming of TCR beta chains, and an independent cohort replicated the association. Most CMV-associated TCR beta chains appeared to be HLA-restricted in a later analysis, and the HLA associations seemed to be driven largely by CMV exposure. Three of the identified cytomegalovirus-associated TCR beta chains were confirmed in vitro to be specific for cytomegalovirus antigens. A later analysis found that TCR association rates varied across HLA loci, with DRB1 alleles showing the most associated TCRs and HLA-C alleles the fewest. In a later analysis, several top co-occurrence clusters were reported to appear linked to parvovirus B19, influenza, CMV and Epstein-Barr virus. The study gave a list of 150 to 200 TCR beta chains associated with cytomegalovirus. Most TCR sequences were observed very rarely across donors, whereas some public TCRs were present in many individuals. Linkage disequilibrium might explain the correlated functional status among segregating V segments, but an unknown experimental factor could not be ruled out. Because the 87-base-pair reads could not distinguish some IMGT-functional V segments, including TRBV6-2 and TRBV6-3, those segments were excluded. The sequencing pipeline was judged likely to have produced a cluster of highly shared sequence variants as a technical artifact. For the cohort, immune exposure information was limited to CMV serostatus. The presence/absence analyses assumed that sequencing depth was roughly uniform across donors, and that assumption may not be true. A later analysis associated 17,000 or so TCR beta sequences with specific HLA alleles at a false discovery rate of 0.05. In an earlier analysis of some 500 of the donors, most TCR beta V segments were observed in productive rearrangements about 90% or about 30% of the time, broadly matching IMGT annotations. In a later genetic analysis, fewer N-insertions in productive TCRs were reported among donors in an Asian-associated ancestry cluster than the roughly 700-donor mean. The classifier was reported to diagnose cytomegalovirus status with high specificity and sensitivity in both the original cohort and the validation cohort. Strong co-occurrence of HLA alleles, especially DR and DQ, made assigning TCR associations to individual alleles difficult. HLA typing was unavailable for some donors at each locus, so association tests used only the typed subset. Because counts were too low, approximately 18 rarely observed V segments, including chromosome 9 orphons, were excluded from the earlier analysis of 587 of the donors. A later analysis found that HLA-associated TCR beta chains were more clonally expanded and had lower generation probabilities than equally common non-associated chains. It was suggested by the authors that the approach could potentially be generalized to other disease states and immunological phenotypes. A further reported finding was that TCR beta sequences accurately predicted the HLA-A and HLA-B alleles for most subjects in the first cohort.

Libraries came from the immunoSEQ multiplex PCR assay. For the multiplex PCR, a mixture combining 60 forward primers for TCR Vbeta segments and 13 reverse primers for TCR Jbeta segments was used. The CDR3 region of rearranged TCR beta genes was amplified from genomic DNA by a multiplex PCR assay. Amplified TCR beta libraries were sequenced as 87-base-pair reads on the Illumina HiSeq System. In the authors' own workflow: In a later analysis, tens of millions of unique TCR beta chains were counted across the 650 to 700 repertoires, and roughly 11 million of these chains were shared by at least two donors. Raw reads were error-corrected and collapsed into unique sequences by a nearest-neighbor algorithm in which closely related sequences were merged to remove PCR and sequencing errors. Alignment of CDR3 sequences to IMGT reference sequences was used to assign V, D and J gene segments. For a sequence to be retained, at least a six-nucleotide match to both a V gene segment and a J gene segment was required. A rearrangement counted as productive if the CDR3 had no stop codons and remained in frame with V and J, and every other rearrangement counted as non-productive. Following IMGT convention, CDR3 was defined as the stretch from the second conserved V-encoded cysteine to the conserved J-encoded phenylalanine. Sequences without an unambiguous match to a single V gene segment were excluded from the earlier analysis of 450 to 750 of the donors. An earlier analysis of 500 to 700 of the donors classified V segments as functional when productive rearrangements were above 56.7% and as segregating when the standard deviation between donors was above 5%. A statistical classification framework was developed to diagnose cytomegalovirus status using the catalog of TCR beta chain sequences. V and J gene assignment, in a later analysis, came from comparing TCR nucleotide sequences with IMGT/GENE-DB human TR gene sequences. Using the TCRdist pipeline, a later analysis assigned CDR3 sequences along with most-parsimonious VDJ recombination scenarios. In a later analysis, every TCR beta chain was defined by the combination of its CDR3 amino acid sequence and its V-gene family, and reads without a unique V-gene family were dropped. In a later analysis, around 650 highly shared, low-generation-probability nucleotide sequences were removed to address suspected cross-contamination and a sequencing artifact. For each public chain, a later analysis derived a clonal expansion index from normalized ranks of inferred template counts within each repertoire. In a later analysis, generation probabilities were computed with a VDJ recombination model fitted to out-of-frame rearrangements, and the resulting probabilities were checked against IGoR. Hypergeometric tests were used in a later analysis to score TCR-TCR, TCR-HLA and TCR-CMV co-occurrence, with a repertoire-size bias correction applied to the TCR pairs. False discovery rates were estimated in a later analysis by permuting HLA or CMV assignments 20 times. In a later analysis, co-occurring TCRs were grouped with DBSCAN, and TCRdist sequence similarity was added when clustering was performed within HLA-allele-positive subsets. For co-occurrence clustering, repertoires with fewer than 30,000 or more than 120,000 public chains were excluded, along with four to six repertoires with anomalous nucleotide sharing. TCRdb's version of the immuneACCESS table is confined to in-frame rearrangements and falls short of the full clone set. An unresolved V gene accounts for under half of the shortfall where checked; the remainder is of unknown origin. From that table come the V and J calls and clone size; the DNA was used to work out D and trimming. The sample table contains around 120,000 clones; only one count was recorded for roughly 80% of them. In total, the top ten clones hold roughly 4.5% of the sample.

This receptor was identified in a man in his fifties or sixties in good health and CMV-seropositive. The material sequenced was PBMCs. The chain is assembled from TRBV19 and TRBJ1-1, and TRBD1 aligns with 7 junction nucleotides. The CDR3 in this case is CASSWRGRDTEAFF. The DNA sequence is TGTGCCAGTAGTTGGAGGGGGCGGGACACTGAAGCTTTCTTT. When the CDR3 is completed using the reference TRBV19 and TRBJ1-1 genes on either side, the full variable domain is DGGITQSPKYLFRKEGQNVTLSCEQNLNHDAMYWYRQDPGQGLRLIYYSQIVNDFQKGDIAEGYSVSREKKESFPLTVTSAQKNPTAFYLCASSWRGRDTEAFFGQGTRLTVV.